This T cell receptor beta chain was observed in a study of CD8+ T cells in alopecia areata. About the study: Among treated patients, oral tofacitinib was administered at 5 to 10 mg twice daily.

The V gene's germline CDR1 is LNHDA and CDR2 SQIVND (reference sequence). Trimming removed 2 bases from V and 5 bases from J; junction bases left unmatched: 6. CDR3 length equals 16 residues. The authors sorted CD4+ and CD8+ T cells from PBMCs. This clone was seen only a few times. cDNA reverse transcribed from extracted RNA served as the sequencing template. The method was immunoSEQ multiplex PCR; TCRdb's version includes in-frame clones alone and lacks a portion of them. There are 150,000 or so clones in the sample; more than 45% occur only once, and around 6.8% lies in the top ten. The sample was CD4+ T cells sorted from blood. The source of this sequence is a human donor with alopecia areata. This chain joins TRBV19 and TRBJ2-5; 12 nucleotides line up with TRBD2. In DNA form, the CDR3 reads TGTGCCAGTAGTATACACCTAGCGGGAGGGAGGGAGACCCAGTACTTC. It yields the protein CASSIHLAGGRETQYF.